This record concerns one TCR beta chain sequence. Treatment in this sample: about 20 received Ad26.COV2.S at low or high dose, single or two shots; 5 received placebo; per-sample allocation not given. Day 63 after the first injection of vaccine or placebo was the sampling time. The sample belongs to a study of Ad26.COV2.S vaccination and SARS-CoV-2 variants. Across the whole study: This donor came from the COV1001 trial of Ad26.COV2.S. The vaccine Ad26.COV2.S was put into the muscle once, or twice with 56 days between.

TCRdb's copy holds only in-frame clones and misses some; the assay was immunoSEQ multiplex PCR. Of some 480,000 clones in the sample, roughly 87% are singletons; the top ten hold roughly 12%. The CDR3 totals 13 residues. With 7 bases removed from V and 6 bases from J, the gap between germline ends came to 13 bases. Germline V gene sequence: CDR1 LNHDA, CDR2 SQIVND (reference sequence). This receptor was taken from a person aged 18 to 65 who received the Ad26.COV2.S COVID-19 vaccine or a placebo. Sequenced here: peripheral blood, sampled in a trial of Ad26.COV2.S vaccine versus placebo. The rearrangement uses TRBV19 and TRBJ2-1, with TRBD1 as a possible D gene (5 bases). CDR3 protein: CASNFLGANEQFF. The CDR3 DNA reads as TGTGCCAGTAACTTCCTTGGGGCCAATGAGCAGTTCTTC.